This T cell receptor (beta chain) stems from a study of shared clonotypes between healthy human individuals. Looking at the study overall: Each donor had three CD4 naive, three CD4 memory, two CD8 naive and one CD8 memory plate.

TCRdb's table, derived via immunoSEQ multiplex PCR, lists solely in-frame clones and lacks some. The sample lists 300,000 to 350,000 clones; around 67% were seen once. This clone was counted between two and nine times. Deletions cut 5 bases from V and 3 bases from J, with 7 bases between. The CDR3 covers 12 residues. The germline gives CDR1 SEHNR, CDR2 FQNEAQ (reference sequence). This chain joins TRBV7-9 and TRBJ1-1; no clear D. The sample comprised memory CD4+ T cells sorted from blood. Described subset: CD45RA-negative fraction. The receptor was derived from a man younger than 40 in good health. CDR3 coding DNA: TGTGCCAGCAGCCAATCGGACACTGAAGCTTTCTTT. This codes for CASSQSDTEAFF.